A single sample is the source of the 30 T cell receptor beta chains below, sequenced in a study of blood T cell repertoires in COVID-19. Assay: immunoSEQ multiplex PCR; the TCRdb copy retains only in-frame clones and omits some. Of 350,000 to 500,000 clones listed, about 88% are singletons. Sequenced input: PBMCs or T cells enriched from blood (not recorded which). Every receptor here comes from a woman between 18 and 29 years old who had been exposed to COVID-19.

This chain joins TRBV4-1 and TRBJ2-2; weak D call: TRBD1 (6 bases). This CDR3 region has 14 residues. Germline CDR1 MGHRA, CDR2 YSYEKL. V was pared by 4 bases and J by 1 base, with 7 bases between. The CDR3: CASSPQGNTGELFF. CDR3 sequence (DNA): TGCGCCAGCAGCCCACAGGGGAACACCGGGGAGCTGTTTTTT.

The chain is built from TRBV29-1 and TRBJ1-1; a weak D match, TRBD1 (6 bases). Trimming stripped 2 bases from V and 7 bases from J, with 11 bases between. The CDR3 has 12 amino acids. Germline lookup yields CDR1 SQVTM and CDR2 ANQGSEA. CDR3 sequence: CSVEPQGHEAFF. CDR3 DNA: TGCAGCGTTGAACCCCAGGGACATGAAGCTTTCTTT.

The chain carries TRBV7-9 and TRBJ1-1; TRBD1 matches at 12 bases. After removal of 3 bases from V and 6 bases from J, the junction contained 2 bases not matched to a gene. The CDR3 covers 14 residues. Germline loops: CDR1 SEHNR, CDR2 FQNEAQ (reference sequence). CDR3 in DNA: TGTGCCAGCAGCTTTGGGGACAGGGGGCCTGAAGCTTTCTTT. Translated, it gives CASSFGDRGPEAFF.

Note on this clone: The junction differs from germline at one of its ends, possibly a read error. In DNA, the CDR3 is TGTGCCAGCAGCTTCCTAGCGGGAGGGCTCGCAGATACGCGGTATTTT. Its protein product is CASSFLAGGLADTRYF. V is TRBV11-2 and J is TRBJ2-3; TRBD2 agrees at 12 bases. CDR3 size: 16 residues. Germline CDR1 and CDR2: SGHAT and FQNNGV.

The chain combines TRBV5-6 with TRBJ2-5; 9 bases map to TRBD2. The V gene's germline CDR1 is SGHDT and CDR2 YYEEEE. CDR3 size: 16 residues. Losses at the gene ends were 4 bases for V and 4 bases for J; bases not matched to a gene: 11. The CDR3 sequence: CASSGNSGSGIETQYF. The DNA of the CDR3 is TGTGCCAGCAGCGGAAATAGCGGGAGCGGCATAGAGACCCAGTACTTC.

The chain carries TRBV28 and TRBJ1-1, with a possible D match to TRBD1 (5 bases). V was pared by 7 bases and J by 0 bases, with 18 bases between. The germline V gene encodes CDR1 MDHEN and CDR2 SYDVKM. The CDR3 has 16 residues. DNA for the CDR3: TGTGCCAGCACTCGAAGGACCGCGGGGGTGAACACTGAAGCTTTCTTT. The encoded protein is CASTRRTAGVNTEAFF.

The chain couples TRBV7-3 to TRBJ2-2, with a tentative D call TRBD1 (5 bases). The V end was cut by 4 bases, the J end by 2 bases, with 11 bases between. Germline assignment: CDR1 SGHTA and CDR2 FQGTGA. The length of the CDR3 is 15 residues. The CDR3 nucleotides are TGTGCCAGCAGCTGGGGCTCGCCTAACACCGGGGAGCTGTTTTTT. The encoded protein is CASSWGSPNTGELFF.

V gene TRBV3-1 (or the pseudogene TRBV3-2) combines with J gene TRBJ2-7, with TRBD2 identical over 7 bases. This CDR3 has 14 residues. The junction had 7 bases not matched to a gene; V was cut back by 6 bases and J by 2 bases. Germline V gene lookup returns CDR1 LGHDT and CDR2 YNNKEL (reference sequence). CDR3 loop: CASSRGLLAYEQYF. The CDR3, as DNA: TGTGCCAGCAGTAGGGGACTACTAGCCTACGAGCAGTACTTC.

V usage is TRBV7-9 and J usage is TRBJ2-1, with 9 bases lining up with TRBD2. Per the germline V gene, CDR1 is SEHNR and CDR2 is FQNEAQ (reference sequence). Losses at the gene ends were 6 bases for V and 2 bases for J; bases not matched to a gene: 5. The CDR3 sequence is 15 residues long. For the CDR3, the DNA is TGTGCCAGCAGGATAGCGGGAGCAACCTACAATGAGCAGTTCTTC. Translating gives CASRIAGATYNEQFF.

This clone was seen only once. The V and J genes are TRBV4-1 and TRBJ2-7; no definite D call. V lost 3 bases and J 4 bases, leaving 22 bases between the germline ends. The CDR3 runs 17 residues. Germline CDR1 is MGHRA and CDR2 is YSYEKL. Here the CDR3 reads CASSQPPEYPLRYEQYF. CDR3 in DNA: TGCGCCAGCAGCCAGCCACCCGAATATCCCCTCAGGTACGAGCAGTACTTC.

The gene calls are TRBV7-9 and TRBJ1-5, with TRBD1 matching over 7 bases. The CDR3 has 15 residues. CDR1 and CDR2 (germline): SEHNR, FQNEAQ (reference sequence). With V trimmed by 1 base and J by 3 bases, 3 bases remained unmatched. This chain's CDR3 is CASSLVGQFNQPQHF. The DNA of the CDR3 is TGTGCCAGCAGCTTAGTGGGACAGTTCAATCAGCCCCAGCATTTT.

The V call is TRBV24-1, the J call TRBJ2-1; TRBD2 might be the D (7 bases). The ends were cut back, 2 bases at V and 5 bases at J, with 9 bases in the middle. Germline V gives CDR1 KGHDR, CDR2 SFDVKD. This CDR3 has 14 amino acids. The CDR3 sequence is CATSDWGGHNEQFF. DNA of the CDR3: TGTGCCACCAGTGATTGGGGGGGGCACAATGAGCAGTTCTTC.

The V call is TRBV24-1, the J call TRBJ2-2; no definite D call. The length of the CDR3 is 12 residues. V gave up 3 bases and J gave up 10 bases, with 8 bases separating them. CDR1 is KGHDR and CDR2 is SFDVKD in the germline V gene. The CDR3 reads CATSDPSKELFF. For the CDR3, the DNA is TGTGCCACCAGTGATCCCTCTAAGGAGCTGTTTTTT.

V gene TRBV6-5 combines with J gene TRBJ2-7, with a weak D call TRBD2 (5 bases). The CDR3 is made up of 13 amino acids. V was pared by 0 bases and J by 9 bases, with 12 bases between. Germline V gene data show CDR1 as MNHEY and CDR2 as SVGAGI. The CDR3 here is CASSYSPGRGQYF. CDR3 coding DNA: TGTGCCAGCAGTTACTCGCCGGGTCGGGGGCAGTACTTC.

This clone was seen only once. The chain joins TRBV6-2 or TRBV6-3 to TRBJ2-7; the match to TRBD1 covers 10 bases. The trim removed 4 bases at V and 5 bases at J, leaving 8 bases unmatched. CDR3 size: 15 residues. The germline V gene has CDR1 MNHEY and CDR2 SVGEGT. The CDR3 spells CASSSLGQGTHEQYF. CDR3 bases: TGTGCCAGCAGTTCGTTGGGACAGGGGACCCACGAGCAGTACTTC.

The CDR3 bases are TGCAGCGTTGGTTTTGGAGGCTACACAGATACGCAGTATTTT. It is translated as CSVGFGGYTDTQYF. The chain employs TRBV29-1 and TRBJ2-3, with a possible D match to TRBD2 (5 bases). This CDR3 region has 14 residues. V shed 4 bases and J shed 2 bases, with 13 bases lying between them. Germline CDR1 and CDR2: SQVTM and ANQGSEA.

Written as DNA, the CDR3 is TGTGCCAGTAGTAGGGGGACAGCCTCTTACTCTGGGGCCAACGTCCTGACTTTC. Protein sequence: CASSRGTASYSGANVLTF. V is TRBV19 and J is TRBJ2-6; 7 bases map to TRBD1. Unmatched junction bases numbered 9, after V lost 4 bases and J lost 0 bases. CDR3 length: 18 residues. Germline CDR1 LNHDA, CDR2 SQIVND (reference sequence). The full variable domain, completed using reference TRBV19 and TRBJ2-6, is DGGITQSPKYLFRKEGQNVTLSCEQNLNHDAMYWYRQDPGQGLRLIYYSQIVNDFQKGDIAEGYSVSREKKESFPLTVTSAQKNPTAFYLCASSRGTASYSGANVLTFGAGSRLTVL.

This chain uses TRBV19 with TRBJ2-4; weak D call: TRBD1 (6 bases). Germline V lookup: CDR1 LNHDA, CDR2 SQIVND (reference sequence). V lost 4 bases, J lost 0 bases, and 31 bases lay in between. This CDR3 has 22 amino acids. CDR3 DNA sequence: TGTGCCAGTAGTACCCCACTGACCACGACACAGGGTCCGGGGCTAGCCAAAAACATTCAGTACTTC. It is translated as CASSTPLTTTQGPGLAKNIQYF.

CDR3 in DNA: TGCGCCAGCAGCTTCACAGGGGGGTACACTGAAGCTTTCTTT. The encoded protein is CASSFTGGYTEAFF. The rearrangement uses TRBV4-1 and TRBJ1-1, with 8 bases lining up with TRBD1. The trim removed 5 bases at V and 3 bases at J, leaving 5 bases unmatched. The CDR3 sequence is 14 residues long. Germline CDR1 and CDR2: MGHRA and YSYEKL.

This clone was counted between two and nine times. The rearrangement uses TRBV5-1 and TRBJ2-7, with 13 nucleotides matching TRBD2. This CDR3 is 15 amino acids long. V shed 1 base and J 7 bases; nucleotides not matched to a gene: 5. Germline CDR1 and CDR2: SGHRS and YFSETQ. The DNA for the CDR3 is TGCGCCAGCAGCTTGCCCACTAGCGGGGGGGCAGAGCAGTACTTC. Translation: CASSLPTSGGAEQYF.

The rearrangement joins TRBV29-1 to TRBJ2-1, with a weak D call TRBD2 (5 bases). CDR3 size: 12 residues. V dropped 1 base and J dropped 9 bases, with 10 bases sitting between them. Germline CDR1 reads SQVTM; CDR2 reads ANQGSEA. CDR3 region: CSVEGPGGEQFF. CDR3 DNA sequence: TGCAGCGTTGAAGGTCCAGGAGGTGAGCAGTTCTTC.

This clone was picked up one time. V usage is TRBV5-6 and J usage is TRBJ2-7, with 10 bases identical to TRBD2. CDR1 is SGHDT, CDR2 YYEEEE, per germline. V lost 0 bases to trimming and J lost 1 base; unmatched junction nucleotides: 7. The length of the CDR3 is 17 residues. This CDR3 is CASSLVASGSRSYEQYF. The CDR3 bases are TGTGCCAGCAGCTTGGTGGCTAGCGGGAGTCGATCCTACGAGCAGTACTTC.

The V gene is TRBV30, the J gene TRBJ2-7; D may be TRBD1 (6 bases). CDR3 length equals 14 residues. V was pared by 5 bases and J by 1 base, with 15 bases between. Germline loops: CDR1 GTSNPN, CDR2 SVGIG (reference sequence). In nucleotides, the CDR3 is TGTGCCTGGCAGACAGGTACTGTTTCCTACGAGCAGTACTTC. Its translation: CAWQTGTVSYEQYF.

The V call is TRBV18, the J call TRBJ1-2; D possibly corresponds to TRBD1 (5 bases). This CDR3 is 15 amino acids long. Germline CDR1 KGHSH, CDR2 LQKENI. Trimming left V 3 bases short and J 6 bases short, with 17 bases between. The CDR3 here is CASSPILDTGDGYTF. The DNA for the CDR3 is TGTGCCAGCTCACCTATCTTGGACACGGGGGATGGCTACACCTTC.

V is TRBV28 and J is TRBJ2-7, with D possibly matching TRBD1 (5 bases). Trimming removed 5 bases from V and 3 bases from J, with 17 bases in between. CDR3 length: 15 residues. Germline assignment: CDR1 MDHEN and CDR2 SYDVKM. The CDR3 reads CASSPHAGYGYEQYF. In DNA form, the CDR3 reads TGTGCCAGCAGTCCCCACGCAGGGTATGGCTACGAGCAGTACTTC.

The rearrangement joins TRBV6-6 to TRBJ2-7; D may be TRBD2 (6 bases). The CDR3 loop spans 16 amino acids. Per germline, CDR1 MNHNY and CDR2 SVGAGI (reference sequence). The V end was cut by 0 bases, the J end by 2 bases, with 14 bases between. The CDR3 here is CASSYSRMGGTYEQYF. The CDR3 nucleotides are TGTGCCAGCAGTTACTCCCGGATGGGCGGGACCTACGAGCAGTACTTC.

This chain's CDR3 is CAWEGQGLYEQYF. The CDR3, as DNA: TGTGCCTGGGAGGGACAGGGTTTATACGAGCAGTACTTC. The gene calls are TRBV30 and TRBJ2-7, with 9 nucleotides matching TRBD1. J gave up 4 bases and V 5 bases, and 6 bases lay outside the gene matches. The CDR3 loop spans 13 amino acids. Germline loops: CDR1 GTSNPN, CDR2 SVGIG (reference sequence).

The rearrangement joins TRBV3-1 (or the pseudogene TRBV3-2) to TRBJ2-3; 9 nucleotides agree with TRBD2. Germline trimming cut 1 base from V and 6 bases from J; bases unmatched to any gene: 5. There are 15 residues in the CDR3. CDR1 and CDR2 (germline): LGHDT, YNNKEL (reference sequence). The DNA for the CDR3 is TGTGCCAGCAGCCAAGGGGCTAGCGGGACGGATACGCAGTATTTT. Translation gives CASSQGASGTDTQYF.

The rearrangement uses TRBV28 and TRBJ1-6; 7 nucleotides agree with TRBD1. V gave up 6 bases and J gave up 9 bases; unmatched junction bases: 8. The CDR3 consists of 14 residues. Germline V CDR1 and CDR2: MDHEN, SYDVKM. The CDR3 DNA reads TGTGCCAGCAGACTCCCCAGACAGGGTTCACCCCTCCACTTT. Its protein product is CASRLPRQGSPLHF.

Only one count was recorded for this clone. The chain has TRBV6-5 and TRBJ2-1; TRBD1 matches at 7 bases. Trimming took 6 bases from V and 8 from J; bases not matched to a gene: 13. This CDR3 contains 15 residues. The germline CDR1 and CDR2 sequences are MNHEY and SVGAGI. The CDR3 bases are TGTGCCAGCAGCCTAAACAGGGGAGTGAGAGATGAGCAGTTCTTC. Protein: CASSLNRGVRDEQFF.